These 21 T cell receptor beta chains came from one sample sequenced in a study of radiotherapy plus CTLA-4 blockade in lung cancer (dated by TCRdb to between 2018 and 2020). To prepare the library, the immunoSEQ multiplex PCR assay was applied. As stored in TCRdb, this immuneACCESS dataset retains in-frame rearrangements with V and J assigned. A fraction of the clones does not appear; measured against another copy, unresolved V genes explain less than half of the discrepancy, and the remainder lacks a known reason. This sample gives 84,000 or so clones in total; over 75% of them show up just once. The ten largest clones add up to less than 15% of the sample. The specimen was peripheral blood, collected from a patient treated with radiotherapy plus ipilimumab. The receptors stem from a human donor with non-small cell lung cancer that progressed on radiotherapy plus ipilimumab.

The rearrangement uses TRBV10-3 and TRBJ2-4; D may match TRBD1 or TRBD2 (5 bases each). Per the germline V gene, CDR1 is ENHRY and CDR2 is SYGVKD. V was clipped by 8 bases and J by 5 bases, with 10 bases between them. CDR3 size: 12 residues. CDR3 bases: TGTGCCATCCGGGACGGCGAAAACATTCAGTACTTC. It encodes CAIRDGENIQYF.

V is TRBV6-1 and J is TRBJ2-5; D might be TRBD2 (5 bases). Deletions cut 2 bases from V and 11 bases from J, with 21 bases between. From germline, CDR1 is MNHNS and CDR2 SASEGT. CDR3 length equals 15 residues. The CDR3 protein is CASSEIYRLAEEQYF. The CDR3, as DNA: TGTGCCAGCAGTGAAATTTATAGGCTAGCCGAAGAGCAGTACTTC.

The genes are TRBV9 and TRBJ1-1; D unclear. CDR1 is SGDLS, CDR2 YYNGEE, per germline. This CDR3 is built from 15 residues. V lost 1 base and J 5 bases, leaving 15 bases between the germline ends. The CDR3 is CASSVSGLVGTEAFF. The CDR3 coding sequence is TGTGCCAGCAGCGTATCAGGATTAGTTGGTACTGAAGCTTTCTTT. The whole variable domain, filled in from reference TRBV9 and TRBJ1-1, reads DSGVTQTPKHLITATGQRVTLRCSPRSGDLSVYWYQQSLDQGLQFLIQYYNGEERAKGNILERFSAQQFPDLHSELNLSSLELGDSALYFCASSVSGLVGTEAFFGQGTRLTVV.

This chain joins TRBV28 and TRBJ2-7; 9 nucleotides align to TRBD1. Trimming at V came to 4 bases and at J to 0 bases, leaving 10 bases not matched to a gene. Germline V gene sequence: CDR1 MDHEN, CDR2 SYDVKM. The CDR3 contains 17 residues. Written as DNA, the CDR3 is TGTGCCAGCAGTTCTTCCCCCGGGACAGGGCCCTCCTACGAGCAGTACTTC. This sequence encodes CASSSSPGTGPSYEQYF.

Worth noting for this clone: In the same sample, other DNA sequences code for this CDR3. The chain recombines TRBV18 with TRBJ1-4, with D possibly TRBD1 on 6 matching bases. The ends were cut back, 3 bases at V and 2 bases at J, with 7 bases in the middle. The CDR3 is made up of 14 amino acids. Germline V gene sequence: CDR1 KGHSH, CDR2 LQKENI. The CDR3 DNA reads TGTGCCAGCTCACCGGGGGCGACTAATGAAAAACTGTTTTTT. It codes for CASSPGATNEKLFF.

The chain links TRBV5-6 to TRBJ1-5; TRBD1 aligns across 9 bases. This CDR3 region has 16 residues. The germline V gene encodes CDR1 SGHDT and CDR2 YYEEEE. V shed 4 bases, J shed 0 bases, and the junction held 5 bases outside the gene matches. The CDR3 bases are TGTGCCAGCAGCGCCGGGGACAGGGTTAGCAATCAGCCCCAGCATTTT. This sequence encodes CASSAGDRVSNQPQHF.

This chain uses TRBV7-6 with TRBJ1-1; D is unclear. Germline lookup yields CDR1 SGHVS and CDR2 FNYEAQ. The CDR3 contains 17 residues. V gave up 2 bases and J gave up 1 base, with 17 bases separating them. The CDR3 DNA follows: TGTGCCAGCAGCTTATTTAGTAAAAAGGATGGGAACACTGAAGCTTTCTTT. This encodes CASSLFSKKDGNTEAFF.

The rearrangement uses TRBV7-2 and TRBJ2-1; no firm D call. Germline assignment: CDR1 SGHTA and CDR2 FQGNSA. CDR3 length: 14 residues. V lost 0 bases and J lost 9, with 12 bases in between. The CDR3: CASSLALSPPEQFF. The CDR3 nucleotides read TGTGCCAGCAGCTTAGCCCTATCCCCCCCTGAGCAGTTCTTC. The full variable domain, with the rest looked up from reference TRBV7-2 and TRBJ2-1, is GAGVSQSPSNKVTEKGKDVELRCDPISGHTALYWYRQSLGQGLEFLIYFQGNSAPDKSGLPSDRFSAERTGGSVSTLTIQRTQQEDSAVYLCASSLALSPPEQFFGPGTRLTVL.

The CDR3 loop is CASGQRGGRDTQYF. For the CDR3, the DNA is TGTGCCAGCGGTCAGCGGGGGGGCCGAGATACGCAGTATTTT. This chain connects TRBV28 to TRBJ2-3; 10 nucleotides agree with TRBD2. The CDR3 contains 14 residues. From germline, CDR1 is MDHEN and CDR2 SYDVKM. With V trimmed by 8 bases and J by 5 bases, 7 bases remained unmatched.

Here the CDR3 DNA reads TGCGCCAGCAGCCCGAGGACCAGGGGGGGCACAGATACGCAGTATTTT. Amino acid sequence: CASSPRTRGGTDTQYF. The rearrangement links TRBV5-1 to TRBJ2-3; possible D gene TRBD1, 7 bases. Germline CDR1 SGHRS, CDR2 YFSETQ. The V end was cut by 4 bases, the J end by 1 base, with 16 bases between. CDR3 length: 16 amino acids.

This clone was counted once. The rearrangement uses TRBV30 and TRBJ1-1; a weak D match, TRBD1 (6 bases). The ends were cut back, 2 bases at V and 11 bases at J, with 15 bases in the middle. The CDR3 sequence is 12 residues long. Per germline, CDR1 GTSNPN and CDR2 SVGIG (reference sequence). The chain's CDR3 is CAWSFITGLAFF. As DNA, the CDR3 is TGTGCCTGGAGTTTTATAACAGGGCTGGCTTTCTTT.

The genes are TRBV7-9 and TRBJ1-4; possible D gene TRBD1, 5 bases. V was shortened by 5 bases and J by 8 bases, with 15 bases between the two germline ends. CDR1 is SEHNR and CDR2 is FQNEAQ in the germline V gene (reference sequence). CDR3 size: 14 residues. The CDR3 DNA is TGTGCCAGCAGCCAGTCGGGGGGATGGGAAAAACTGTTTTTT. It encodes CASSQSGGWEKLFF. The variable domain in full, with the rest retrieved from reference TRBV7-9 and TRBJ1-4, is DTGVSQNPRHKITKRGQNVTFRCDPISEHNRLYWYRQTLGQGPEFLTYFQNEAQLEKSRLLSDRFSAERPKGSFSTLEIQRTEQGDSAMYLCASSQSGGWEKLFFGSGTQLSVL.

V is TRBV28 and J is TRBJ1-1; D gene unclear. V lost 6 bases, J lost 1 base, and 12 bases lay in between. The CDR3 has 14 amino acids. Germline-derived CDR1 and CDR2 are MDHEN and SYDVKM. The CDR3 region has the DNA TGTGCCAGCAGGATTCACTTGGCGAACACTGAAGCTTTCTTT. This codes for CASRIHLANTEAFF.

This chain connects TRBV5-6 to TRBJ1-6; a possible D gene is TRBD1 (5 bases). The CDR3 loop spans 15 amino acids. V was clipped by 4 bases and J by 8 bases, with 16 bases between them. Germline loops: CDR1 SGHDT, CDR2 YYEEEE. The CDR3 bases are TGTGCCAGCAGCGCTCAGGGTATCCTCGATTCACCCCTCCACTTT. Translated, it gives CASSAQGILDSPLHF.

Only one count was recorded for this clone. This rearrangement joins TRBV14 to TRBJ1-2; D is ambiguous. V dropped 2 bases and J dropped 3 bases, with 13 bases sitting between them. This CDR3 is 15 amino acids long. CDR1 and CDR2 (germline): SGHDN, FVKESK. In DNA, the CDR3 is TGTGCCAGCAGCCAATTAGGGAGAGAGGACTATGGCTACACCTTC. It specifies CASSQLGREDYGYTF.

This clone has only one observation. The rearrangement links TRBV18 to TRBJ1-2; D not certain. Trimming removed 2 bases at V and 4 bases at J, with 14 bases between. The CDR3 has 15 amino acids. CDR1 is KGHSH and CDR2 is LQKENI in the germline V gene. This chain's CDR3 is CASSPSPSDSYGYTF. For the CDR3, the DNA is TGTGCCAGCTCACCATCCCCCTCCGACTCCTATGGCTACACCTTC.

The CDR3 DNA follows: TGTGCCAGCAGCCAAAGATCCCGCAGACTAGCGGGAGGCCTCTACGAGCAGTACTTC. This encodes CASSQRSRRLAGGLYEQYF. The chain uses TRBV7-8 and TRBJ2-7; 13 nucleotides line up with TRBD2. Germline values: CDR1 SGHVS, CDR2 FQNEAQ. The J segment lost 3 bases and the V segment lost 5 bases, leaving 16 bases of the junction unmatched. CDR3 length equals 19 residues.

The chain couples TRBV4-2 to TRBJ1-4; D uncertain. The CDR3 has 17 amino acids. Germline V gives CDR1 LGHNA, CDR2 YNFKEQ. V lost 1 base, J lost 4 bases, and 16 bases lay in between. This CDR3 is CASSQGQENPLNEKLFF. DNA for the CDR3: TGTGCCAGCAGCCAAGGGCAGGAAAACCCTCTTAATGAAAAACTGTTTTTT.

The V gene is TRBV1, the J gene TRBJ2-5; TRBD1 is taken as the D call from the table, unchecked against the DNA. TRBV1 is a documented pseudogene. The CDR3 contains 16 residues. CDR3 coding DNA: TGCACCAGCACCCCAAGACAGAACCTCTACCAAGAGACCCAGTACTTC. Encoded protein: CTSTPRQNLYQETQYF.

The chain employs TRBV7-2 and TRBJ2-2; 12 positions match TRBD1. This CDR3 spans 16 amino acids. V dropped 5 bases and J dropped 5; count of bases not matched to a gene: 6. CDR1 is SGHTA, CDR2 FQGNSA, per germline. The CDR3 DNA sequence: TGTGCCAGCAGCCCACGGGACAGGGGGCAAACCGGGGAGCTGTTTTTT. It yields the protein CASSPRDRGQTGELFF.

The chain recombines TRBV4-2 with TRBJ2-2; D is unresolved. There are 15 residues in the CDR3. The germline gives CDR1 LGHNA, CDR2 YNFKEQ. V lost 6 bases and J lost 0, with 11 bases in between. The CDR3 DNA reads as TGTGCCAGCAGTTTGGGCCGCGCGAACACCGGGGAGCTGTTTTTT. This translates into CASSLGRANTGELFF.